The rows below give T cell receptor beta chains drawn from one sample of a study of blood T cell repertoires in COVID-19. Generated by immunoSEQ multiplex PCR, the TCRdb table keeps only in-frame clones and is missing some. This table holds more than 200,000 clones, around nine tenths found once. The sample taken for sequencing was peripheral blood. The receptors originated from a woman between 55 and 75 years old with COVID-19, enrolled during active disease. Each CDR3 is given with its conserved first and last residue. D genes are given only for firm matches. Only part of the rows carry a size: once, few, many, or a class if the clone is expanded.

>NA|TRBD1|TRBJ1-1|16|TRBV5-6
CASSLNRGQIGTEAFF
TGTGCCAGCAGCTTGAACAGGGGGCAGATTGGAACTGAAGCTTTCTTT
>NA|NA|TRBJ2-1|11|TRBV12-5
CASALRDEQFF
TGTGCTAGTGCCCTCCGGGATGAGCAGTTCTTC
>NA|TRBD2|TRBJ2-1|16|TRBV2
CASGDPSGASYNEQFF
TGTGCCAGCGGGGACCCTAGCGGGGCCTCCTACAATGAGCAGTTCTTC
>NA|NA|TRBJ1-4|14|TRBV19
CASSPLGTHEKLFF
TGTGCCAGTAGCCCTCTCGGGACACATGAAAAACTGTTTTTT
>NA|TRBD1|TRBJ1-5|15|TRBV19
CASTLTPGGFQPQHF
TGTGCCAGTACCCTCACTCCAGGGGGTTTTCAGCCCCAGCATTTT
>NA|NA|TRBJ2-7|15|TRBV28
CASSLSGTPPFEQYF
TGTGCCAGCAGTTTATCTGGGACTCCGCCTTTTGAGCAGTACTTC
>few|NA|TRBJ1-5|13|TRBV28
CASGGFSNQPQHF
TGTGCCAGCGGAGGGTTTAGCAATCAGCCCCAGCATTTT
>NA|NA|TRBJ1-5|15|TRBV19
CASSIGGHFKWPQHF
TGTGCCAGTAGTATAGGGGGCCACTTTAAATGGCCCCAGCATTTT
>NA|TRBD2|TRBJ2-2|19|TRBV11-2
CASSWPTRLAGGHTGELFF
TGTGCCAGCAGCTGGCCGACCCGACTAGCGGGAGGCCACACCGGGGAGCTGTTTTTT
>NA|TRBD1|TRBJ1-2|16|TRBV19
CASRDWMDRGDDGYTF
TGTGCCAGTAGGGACTGGATGGACAGGGGTGACGATGGCTACACCTTC
>once|TRBD2|TRBJ2-1|16|TRBV19
CASSLGLAGGWNEQFF
TGTGCCAGTAGTCTCGGACTAGCGGGAGGATGGAATGAGCAGTTCTTC
>NA|TRBD2|TRBJ2-1|13|TRBV27
CASSSIAGAEQFF
TGTGCCAGCAGTTCGATAGCGGGAGCTGAGCAGTTCTTC
>NA|TRBD1|TRBJ1-2|14|TRBV7-9
CASSLAGGLKGYTF
TGTGCCAGCAGCTTAGCAGGGGGCCTTAAAGGCTACACCTTC
>NA|NA|TRBJ1-3|15|TRBV27
CASSGGGTSGNTIYF
TGTGCCAGCAGTGGGGGGGGGACCTCTGGAAACACCATATATTTT
>NA|NA|TRBJ1-2|14|TRBV5-1
CASSLDTNGYGYTF
TGCGCCAGCAGCTTGGACACTAATGGCTATGGCTACACCTTC
>NA|NA|TRBJ2-1|15|TRBV3-1/TRBV3-2
CASSQTAGAYNEQFF
TGTGCCAGCAGCCAAACAGCAGGGGCTTACAATGAGCAGTTCTTC
>NA|NA|TRBJ1-1|12|TRBV25-1
CASSNQGSEAFF
TGTGCCAGCAGTAATCAGGGTAGTGAAGCTTTCTTT
>few|NA|TRBJ2-7|14|TRBV9
CASSVGLVNYEQYF
TGTGCCAGCAGCGTAGGACTAGTGAACTACGAGCAGTACTTC
>NA|NA|TRBJ1-6|16|TRBV5-1
CASSLVGTSYNSPLHF
TGCGCCAGCAGCTTGGTTGGCACCTCCTATAATTCACCCCTCCACTTT
>NA|TRBD1|TRBJ1-5|15|TRBV5-4
CASSLDRGQGQPQHF
TGTGCCAGCAGCTTGGACAGGGGGCAGGGTCAGCCCCAGCATTTT
>NA|TRBD1|TRBJ1-6|16|TRBV14
CASSQDAGQGNSPLHF
TGTGCCAGCAGCCAAGATGCCGGACAGGGTAATTCACCCCTCCACTTT
>NA|NA|TRBJ2-2|15|TRBV5-1
CASRETGLSGGELFF
TGCGCCAGCAGGGAAACAGGGTTGTCGGGCGGGGAGCTGTTTTTT
>NA|NA|TRBJ2-7|14|TRBV27
CASSLAPLQSEQYF
TGTGCCAGCAGTCTCGCCCCTCTACAGAGCGAGCAGTACTTC
>NA|TRBD1|TRBJ1-1|15|TRBV7-6
CASSFPTGGDTEAFF
TGTGCCAGCAGCTTCCCAACAGGGGGCGACACTGAAGCTTTCTTT
>NA|TRBD1|TRBJ1-2|17|TRBV9
CASSPSRDRGLNYGYTF
TGTGCCAGCAGCCCATCCCGGGACAGGGGGCTGAACTATGGCTACACCTTC
>NA|TRBD1|TRBJ2-7|18|TRBV15
CATSRDIVGTGLSYEQYF
TGTGCCACCAGCAGAGATATTGTCGGGACAGGGCTTTCCTACGAGCAGTACTTC
>NA|NA|TRBJ1-1|15|TRBV6-5
CASSTDRSSNTEAFF
TGTGCCAGCAGTACCGACAGATCCTCGAACACTGAAGCTTTCTTT
>once|TRBD1|TRBJ1-3|18|TRBV9
CASSERGTGAANGNTIYF
TGTGCCAGCAGCGAGAGGGGGACAGGGGCGGCCAACGGAAACACCATATATTTT
>NA|NA|TRBJ2-5|15|TRBV28
CASSLMTTGQETQYF
TGTGCCAGCAGTCTCATGACCACGGGGCAAGAGACCCAGTACTTC
>NA|NA|TRBJ1-2|14|TRBV19
CASSAGEISYGYTF
TGTGCCAGTAGCGCAGGGGAGATCAGCTATGGCTACACCTTC
>NA|TRBD1|TRBJ2-7|15|TRBV7-9
CASSLSGQGPYEQYF
TGTGCCAGCAGCTTATCGGGACAGGGGCCCTACGAGCAGTACTTC
>NA|NA|TRBJ1-1|13|TRBV11-3
CASSPGFGTEAFF
TGTGCCAGCAGCCCAGGGTTTGGTACTGAAGCTTTCTTT
>NA|NA|TRBJ1-1|15|TRBV18
CASSPPTGEGTEAFF
TGTGCCAGCTCACCACCGACCGGGGAGGGGACTGAAGCTTTCTTT
>NA|TRBD2|TRBJ2-1|16|TRBV5-4
CASSLGFSGSGGEQFF
TGTGCCAGCAGCTTGGGGTTTAGCGGGAGTGGAGGTGAGCAGTTCTTC
>NA|NA|TRBJ1-4|17|TRBV2
CASTTTPWPGTNEKLFF
TGTGCCAGCACAACGACGCCTTGGCCAGGAACTAATGAAAAACTGTTTTTT
>few|NA|TRBJ2-1|15|TRBV6-4
CASSDAADSYNEQFF
TGTGCCAGCAGTGATGCGGCGGACTCCTACAATGAGCAGTTCTTC
>NA|TRBD1|TRBJ1-1|15|TRBV10-3
CAISGYRDRYGEAFF
TGTGCCATCAGTGGCTACCGGGACAGGTACGGTGAAGCTTTCTTT
>NA|TRBD2|TRBJ2-7|13|TRBV2
CASRVAGGYEQYF
TGTGCCAGCAGGGTAGCGGGAGGCTACGAGCAGTACTTC
>NA|NA|TRBJ1-1|12|TRBV18
CASSLASTEAFF
TGTGCCAGCTCACTAGCCTCCACTGAAGCTTTCTTT
>NA|NA|TRBJ2-4|14|TRBV19
CASNQGLAKNIQYF
TGTGCCAGTAATCAGGGGCTAGCCAAAAACATTCAGTACTTC
>NA|NA|TRBJ2-3|21|TRBV4-3
CASSQGPGRRMGSASTDTQYF
TGCGCCAGCAGCCAAGGTCCGGGTCGACGGATGGGGAGTGCTAGCACAGATACGCAGTATTTT
>NA|NA|TRBJ2-7|16|TRBV7-2
CASSLRERSGSLEQYF
TGTGCCAGCAGCTTAAGGGAGAGGAGCGGATCGCTCGAGCAGTACTTC
>NA|NA|TRBJ2-1|18|TRBV3-1/TRBV3-2
CASSQRRLGGAPSNEQFF
TGTGCCAGCAGCCAAAGGAGGCTCGGCGGAGCGCCCTCCAATGAGCAGTTCTTC
>NA|TRBD1|TRBJ2-1|15|TRBV11-2
CASSLPGGETAEQFF
TGTGCCAGCAGCTTACCAGGGGGCGAGACGGCTGAGCAGTTCTTC
>once|TRBD1|TRBJ1-1|14|TRBV11-2
CASSPQGAPAEAFF
TGTGCCAGCAGCCCACAGGGGGCCCCGGCTGAAGCTTTCTTT
>NA|NA|TRBJ1-1|13|TRBV9
CASSVKLNTEAFF
TGTGCCAGCAGCGTAAAGCTGAACACTGAAGCTTTCTTT
>NA|TRBD2|TRBJ2-7|15|TRBV7-8
CASSLLAGRPKEQYF
TGTGCCAGCAGCTTACTAGCGGGACGACCTAAGGAGCAGTACTTC
>once|NA|TRBJ2-5|13|TRBV18
CASSPIGGETQYF
TGTGCCAGCTCACCAATCGGAGGCGAGACCCAGTACTTC
>NA|TRBD1|TRBJ2-1|16|TRBV4-3
CASSQEGGTGYNEQFF
TGCGCCAGCAGCCAAGAAGGAGGGACAGGGTACAATGAGCAGTTCTTC
>NA|NA|TRBJ2-5|18|TRBV21-1
CASSRALAGGPEKETQYF
TGTGCCAGCAGCAGAGCTCTAGCGGGAGGGCCGGAAAAAGAGACCCAGTACTTC
>NA|NA|TRBJ2-1|13|TRBV5-1
CASQAFSYNEQFF
TGCGCCAGCCAAGCATTCTCCTACAATGAGCAGTTCTTC
>NA|NA|TRBJ1-6|14|TRBV5-1
CASSRPGKDSPLHF
TGCGCCAGCAGCCGACCGGGAAAAGATTCACCCCTCCACTTT
>NA|NA|TRBJ1-5|14|TRBV18
CASSPSGGGQPQHF
TGTGCCAGCTCCCCGTCGGGGGGTGGACAGCCCCAGCATTTT
>NA|NA|TRBJ2-6|17|TRBV3-1/TRBV3-2
CASSQVSQGVGANVLTF
TGTGCCAGCAGCCAAGTCAGCCAGGGTGTCGGGGCCAACGTCCTGACTTTC
>few|TRBD1|TRBJ2-3|15|TRBV5-1
CASSLVQGARDTQYF
TGCGCCAGCAGCTTGGTACAGGGGGCGAGGGATACGCAGTATTTT
>NA|TRBD1|TRBJ2-5|16|TRBV19
CASSMSGTGAQETQYF
TGTGCCAGTAGTATGAGTGGGACAGGGGCCCAAGAGACCCAGTACTTC
>NA|NA|TRBJ1-1|15|TRBV6-5
CASSRDGAADTEAFF
TGTGCCAGCAGCAGAGACGGAGCGGCGGACACTGAAGCTTTCTTT